This TCR beta chain was captured by sequencing in a study of response to subunit inactivated influenza vaccine. TCRdb recomputed calls from the RT-PCR reads with MiXCR, one row per CDR3 protein. The profile shows 430,000 or so distinct CDR3 sequences, around 9.9% of them singletons. CDR3 length: 15 amino acids. Germline CDR1 reads KGHSH; CDR2 reads LQKENI. Trimming took 4 bases from V and 6 from J; bases not matched to a gene: 7. This specimen was PBMCs from blood, taken 45 days after vaccination. The TCR originated in a man aged 50 to 60 who received an inactivated influenza vaccine. The rearrangement joins TRBV18 to TRBJ2-1, with TRBD1 matching over 9 bases. The CDR3 spells CASSRSGTGSNEQFF. The CDR3 DNA is TGTGCCAGCTCACGTTCCGGGACAGGGTCCAATGAGCAGTTCTTC. Looking up the rest from reference TRBV18 and TRBJ2-1 gives the full variable domain: NAGVMQNPRHLVRRRGQEARLRCSPMKGHSHVYWYRQLPEEGLKFMVYLQKENIIDESGMPKERFSAEFPKEGPSILRIQQVVRGDSAAYFCASSRSGTGSNEQFFGPGTRLTVL.